Listed below are T cell receptor beta chains from one sample, sequenced in a study of T cells in Graves' hyperthyroidism and ophthalmopathy. One entry per CDR3 protein, called by TCRdb with MiXCR from the multiplex PCR reads. The data contain about 480,000 distinct CDR3 sequences, 13% to 15% of them singletons. The sequenced sample consisted of blood. The receptor source for this set is a woman under 30 with Graves' hyperthyroidism. The CDR3 runs from the conserved cysteine through the conserved F or W. D genes are given only for firm matches. Size tells how often a clone was seen (once, few, many) or the class of an expanded clone, and some rows leave it out.

d_call	j_call	clone_size	v_call	cdr3_aa	cdr3_nt
TRBD1	TRBJ2-1	many	TRBV11-2	CASSSGTGTLNEQFF	TGTGCCAGCAGCTCGGGGACAGGGACGTTGAATGAGCAGTTCTTC
-	TRBJ2-7	-	TRBV4-1	CASSQEAARTYEQYF	TGCGCCAGCAGCCAAGAAGCCGCCAGAACCTACGAGCAGTACTTC
-	TRBJ2-2	many	TRBV12-3/TRBV12-4	CASSLRGSGYANTGELFF	TGTGCCAGCAGTTTACGGGGGAGCGGGTACGCGAACACCGGGGAGCTGTTTTTT
TRBD2	TRBJ2-5	few	TRBV20-1	CSARDLLAGSWETQYF	TGCAGTGCTAGAGATCTGCTAGCGGGGTCCTGGGAGACCCAGTACTTC
-	TRBJ1-2	-	TRBV24-1	CATSDTVRGANYGYTF	TGTGCCACCAGTGACACCGTTCGGGGGGCGAACTATGGCTACACCTTC
TRBD2	TRBJ2-1	many	TRBV19	CASSIWTSGRMGGEQFF	TGTGCCAGTAGTATCTGGACTAGCGGGAGGATGGGGGGTGAGCAGTTCTTC
-	TRBJ1-4	many	TRBV7-2	CASSLAREGRRGGEKLFF	TGTGCCAGCAGCTTAGCTCGGGAAGGGCGACGCGGCGGTGAAAAACTGTTTTTT
-	TRBJ1-6	many	TRBV11-2	CASTLERYNSPLHF	TGTGCCAGCACCCTAGAGCGCTACAACTCACCCCTCCACTTT
TRBD1	TRBJ2-1	many	TRBV3-1	CASSQRGQGDEQFF	TGTGCCAGCAGCCAGAGGGGACAGGGAGATGAGCAGTTCTTC
TRBD1	TRBJ2-2	many	TRBV7-3	CASSHLQGVGDTGELFF	TGTGCCAGCAGTCATTTACAGGGGGTCGGAGACACCGGGGAGCTGTTTTTT
TRBD1	TRBJ1-2	once	TRBV12-3/TRBV12-4	CASIETGTGGSTF	TGTGCCAGCATCGAGACCGGGACAGGGGGCTCCACCTTC
TRBD2	TRBJ2-1	-	TRBV30	CAWSGLAGGLHEQFF	TGTGCCTGGAGTGGGCTAGCGGGAGGTTTGCATGAGCAGTTCTTC
TRBD2	TRBJ2-6	-	TRBV4-2	CASSPTGLAGAGANVLTF	TGTGCCAGCAGCCCTACGGGACTAGCGGGAGCTGGGGCCAACGTCCTGACTTTC
-	TRBJ2-7	many	TRBV11-2	CASIPGADAYEQYF	TGTGCCAGCATCCCAGGGGCAGACGCCTACGAGCAGTACTTC
TRBD1	TRBJ2-7	many	TRBV9	CASSVAYQTGQAVDEQYF	TGTGCCAGCAGCGTAGCCTACCAGACGGGACAGGCGGTTGACGAGCAGTACTTC
TRBD2	TRBJ2-7	many	TRBV7-2	CASSPGVGGLAGDRAYEQYF	TGTGCCAGCAGCCCCGGGGTGGGGGGACTAGCGGGAGATCGAGCCTACGAGCAGTACTTC
TRBD1	TRBJ1-6	-	TRBV24-1	CATSDSRRDSNNSPLHF	TGTGCCACCAGTGATTCCCGCCGGGACAGCAATAATTCACCCCTCCACTTT
TRBD1	TRBJ1-4	many	TRBV29-1	CSVSGTGYEKLFF	TGCAGCGTGTCCGGGACAGGGTATGAAAAACTGTTTTTT
TRBD2	TRBJ2-2	-	TRBV10-2	CASSPRAAGLAGLPPGELFF	TGCGCCAGCAGTCCCCGGGCGGCGGGACTAGCGGGACTCCCCCCCGGGGAGCTGTTTTTT
-	TRBJ1-1	few	TRBV27	CASSSYTPGVTEAFF	TGTGCCAGCAGTTCTTATACTCCGGGGGTCACTGAAGCTTTCTTT
-	TRBJ2-3	-	TRBV2	CASRATQSTDTQYF	TGTGCCAGCAGGGCGACACAAAGCACAGATACGCAGTATTTT
-	TRBJ2-7	few	TRBV30	CAWSVKLVAYEQYF	TGTGCCTGGAGTGTAAAGCTAGTAGCCTACGAGCAGTACTTC
-	TRBJ2-1	many	TRBV27	CASSFGRVNEQFF	TGTGCCAGCAGTTTCGGCCGAGTCAATGAGCAGTTCTTC
-	TRBJ2-7	many	TRBV19	CASSIRGAEGSLPYEQYF	TGTGCCAGTAGTATTCGTGGGGCAGAGGGGAGTCTGCCCTACGAGCAGTACTTC
-	TRBJ2-3	many	TRBV11-2	CASSFVSFSTDTQYF	TGTGCCAGCAGCTTTGTTAGCTTTAGCACAGATACGCAGTATTTT
TRBD1	TRBJ1-5	many	TRBV7-8	CASSVPAQGGARHF	TGTGCCAGCAGCGTCCCCGCCCAGGGGGGGGCCCGGCATTTT